This entry concerns a single T cell receptor beta chain. Its target is unknown. This record belongs to a study of cytomegalovirus exposure and HLA in healthy donors. The study, taken as a whole, reports: There were several of the most significant clusters that appeared linked to common viral pathogens in a later analysis. One variant, a missense change in DCLRE1C, was linked in a later analysis to TCR beta V- and J-gene trimming. In most subjects, TCR beta sequences reportedly gave accurate predictions of HLA-A and HLA-B alleles. For cytomegalovirus status, the classifier reportedly gave diagnoses with high specificity and sensitivity.

The PCR had 60 Vbeta and 13 Jbeta primers. The assay was immunoSEQ multiplex PCR, and TCRdb's table has in-frame clones only and misses some. Its table lists fewer than 200,000 clones. This receptor was identified in a man aged 25 to 45 in good health and CMV-seronegative. Sequenced sample: PBMCs.

This chain's CDR3 is CASSPRDRAYEQYF. Written as DNA, the CDR3 is TGTGCCAGCAGCCCCCGGGACAGGGCCTACGAGCAGTACTTC. The J gene is TRBJ2-7, the V gene TRBV13; TRBD1 matches 9 bases. Unmatched junction bases numbered 4, after V lost 5 bases and J lost 2 bases. The CDR3 has 14 residues. Germline CDR1 PRHDT, CDR2 FYEKMQ (reference sequence).